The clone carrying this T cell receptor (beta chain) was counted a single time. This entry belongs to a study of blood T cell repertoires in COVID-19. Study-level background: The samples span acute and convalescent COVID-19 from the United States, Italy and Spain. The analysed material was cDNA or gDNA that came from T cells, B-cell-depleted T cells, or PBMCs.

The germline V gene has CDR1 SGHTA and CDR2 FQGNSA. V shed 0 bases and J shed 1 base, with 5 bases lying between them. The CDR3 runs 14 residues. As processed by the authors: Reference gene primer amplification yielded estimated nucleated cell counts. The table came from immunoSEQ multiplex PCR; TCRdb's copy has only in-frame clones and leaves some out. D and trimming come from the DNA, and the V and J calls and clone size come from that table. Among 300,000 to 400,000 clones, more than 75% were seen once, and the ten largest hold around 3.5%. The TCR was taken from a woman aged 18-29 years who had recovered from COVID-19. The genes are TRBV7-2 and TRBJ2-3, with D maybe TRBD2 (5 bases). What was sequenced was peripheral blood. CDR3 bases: TGTGCCAGCAGCTTAGCGCGGGGCACAGATACGCAGTATTTT. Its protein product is CASSLARGTDTQYF.